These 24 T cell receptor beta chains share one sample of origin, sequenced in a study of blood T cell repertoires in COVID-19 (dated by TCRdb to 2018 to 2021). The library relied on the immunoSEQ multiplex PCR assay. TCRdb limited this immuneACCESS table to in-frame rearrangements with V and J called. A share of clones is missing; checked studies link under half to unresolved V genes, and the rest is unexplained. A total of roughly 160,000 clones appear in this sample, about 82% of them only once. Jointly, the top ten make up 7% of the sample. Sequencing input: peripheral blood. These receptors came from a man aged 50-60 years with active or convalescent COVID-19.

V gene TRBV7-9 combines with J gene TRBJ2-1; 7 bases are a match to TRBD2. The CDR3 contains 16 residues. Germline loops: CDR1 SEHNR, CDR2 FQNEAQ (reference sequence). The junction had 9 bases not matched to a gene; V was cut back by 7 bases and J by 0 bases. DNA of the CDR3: TGTGCCAGCACCATTTCTAGCGGACGCTCCTACAATGAGCAGTTCTTC. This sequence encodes CASTISSGRSYNEQFF.

CDR3 residues: CASSERSYEQYF. CDR3 nucleotides: TGTGCCAGCAGCGAGAGGTCCTACGAGCAGTACTTC. The genes are TRBV14 and TRBJ2-7; no definite D call. The germline V gene encodes CDR1 SGHDN and CDR2 FVKESK. The CDR3 extends over 12 amino acids. Trimming stripped 5 bases from V and 1 base from J, with 6 bases between.

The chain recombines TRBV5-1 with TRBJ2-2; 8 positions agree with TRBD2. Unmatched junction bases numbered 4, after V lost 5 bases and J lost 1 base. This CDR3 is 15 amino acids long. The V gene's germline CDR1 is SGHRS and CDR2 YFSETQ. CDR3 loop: CASRYSGGNTGELFF. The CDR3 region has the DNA TGCGCCAGCAGATACAGCGGGGGGAACACCGGGGAGCTGTTTTTT.

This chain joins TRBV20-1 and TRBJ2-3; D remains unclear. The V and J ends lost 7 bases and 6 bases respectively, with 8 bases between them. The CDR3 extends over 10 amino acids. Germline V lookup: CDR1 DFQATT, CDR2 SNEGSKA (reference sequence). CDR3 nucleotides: TGCAGTGGAGGCGCGGATACGCAGTATTTT. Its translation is CSGGADTQYF.

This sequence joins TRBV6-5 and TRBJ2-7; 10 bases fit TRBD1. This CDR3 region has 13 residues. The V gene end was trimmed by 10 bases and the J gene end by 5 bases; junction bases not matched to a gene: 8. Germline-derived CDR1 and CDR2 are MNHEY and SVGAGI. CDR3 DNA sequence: TGTGCCACCGCGGGACAGGGGAACCACGAGCAGTACTTC. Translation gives CATAGQGNHEQYF.

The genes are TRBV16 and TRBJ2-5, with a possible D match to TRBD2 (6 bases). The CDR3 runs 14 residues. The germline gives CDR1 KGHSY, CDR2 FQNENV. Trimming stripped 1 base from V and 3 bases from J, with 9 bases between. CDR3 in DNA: TGTGCCAGCAGCCAATTTTCGGGGGAAGAGACCCAGTACTTC. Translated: CASSQFSGEETQYF.

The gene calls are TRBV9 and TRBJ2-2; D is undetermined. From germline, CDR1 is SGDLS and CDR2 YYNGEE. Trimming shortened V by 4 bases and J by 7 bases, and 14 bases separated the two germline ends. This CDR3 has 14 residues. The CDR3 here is CASSRYVSDGELFF. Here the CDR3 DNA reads TGTGCCAGCAGCCGTTACGTCAGCGACGGGGAGCTGTTTTTT.

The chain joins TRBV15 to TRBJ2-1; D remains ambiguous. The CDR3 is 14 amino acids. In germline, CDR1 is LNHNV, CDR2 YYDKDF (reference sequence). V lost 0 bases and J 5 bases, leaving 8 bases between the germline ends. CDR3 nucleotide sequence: TGTGCCACCAGCAGAGATCGCCGGGACAATGAGCAGTTCTTC. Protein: CATSRDRRDNEQFF.

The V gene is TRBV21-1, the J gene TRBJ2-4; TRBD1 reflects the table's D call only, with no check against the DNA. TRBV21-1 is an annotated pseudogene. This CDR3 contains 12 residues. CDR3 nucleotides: TGTGCCAGCACCCGGACAGGGTTTTGTCTGTACTTC. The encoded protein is CASTRTGFCLYF.

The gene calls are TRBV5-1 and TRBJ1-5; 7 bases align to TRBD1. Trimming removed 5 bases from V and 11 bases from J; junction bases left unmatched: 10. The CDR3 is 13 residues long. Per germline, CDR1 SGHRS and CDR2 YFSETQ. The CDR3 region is CASSFRSGGTQHF. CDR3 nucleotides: TGCGCCAGCAGTTTTAGGTCAGGGGGGACCCAGCATTTT.

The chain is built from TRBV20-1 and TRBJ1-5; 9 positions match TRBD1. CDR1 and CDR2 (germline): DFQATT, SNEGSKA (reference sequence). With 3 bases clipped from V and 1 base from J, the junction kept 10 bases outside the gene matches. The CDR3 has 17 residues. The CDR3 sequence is CSASLRQGQGSNQPQHF. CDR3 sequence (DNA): TGCAGTGCTAGTCTTAGGCAGGGACAGGGAAGCAATCAGCCCCAGCATTTT.

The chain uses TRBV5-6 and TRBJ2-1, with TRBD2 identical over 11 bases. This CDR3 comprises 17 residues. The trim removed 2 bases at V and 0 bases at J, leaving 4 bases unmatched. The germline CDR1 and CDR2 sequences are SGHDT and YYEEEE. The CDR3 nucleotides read TGTGCCAGCAGCTTTGGGACTAGCGGAGGCTCCTACAATGAGCAGTTCTTC. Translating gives CASSFGTSGGSYNEQFF.

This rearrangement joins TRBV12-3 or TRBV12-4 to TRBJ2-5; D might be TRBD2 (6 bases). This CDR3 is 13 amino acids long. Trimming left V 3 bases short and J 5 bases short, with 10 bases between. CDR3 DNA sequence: TGTGCCAGCAGTTTTTGGAGGGCGGAGACCCAGTACTTC. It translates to CASSFWRAETQYF.

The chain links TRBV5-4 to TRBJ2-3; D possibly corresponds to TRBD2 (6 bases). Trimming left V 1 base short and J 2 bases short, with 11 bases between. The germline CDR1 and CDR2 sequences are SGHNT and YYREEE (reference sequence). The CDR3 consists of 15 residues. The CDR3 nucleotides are TGTGCCAGCAGCTTGCGCGGGATTCACACAGATACGCAGTATTTT. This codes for CASSLRGIHTDTQYF. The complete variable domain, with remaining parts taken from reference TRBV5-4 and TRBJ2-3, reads ETGVTQSPTHLIKTRGQQVTLRCSSQSGHNTVSWYQQALGQGPQFIFQYYREEENGRGNFPPRFSGLQFPNYSSELNVNALELDDSALYLCASSLRGIHTDTQYFGPGTRLTVL.

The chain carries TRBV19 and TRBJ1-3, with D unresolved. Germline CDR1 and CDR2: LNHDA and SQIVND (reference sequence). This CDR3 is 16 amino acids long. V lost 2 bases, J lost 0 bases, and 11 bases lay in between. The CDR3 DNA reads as TGTGCCAGTAGTATATTTGCACAGAGCTCTGGAAACACCATATATTTT. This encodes CASSIFAQSSGNTIYF.

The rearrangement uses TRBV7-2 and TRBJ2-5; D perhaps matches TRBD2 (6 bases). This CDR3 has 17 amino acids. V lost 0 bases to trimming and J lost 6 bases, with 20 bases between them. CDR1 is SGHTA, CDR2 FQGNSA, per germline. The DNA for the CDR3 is TGTGCCAGCAGCTTAGCGCTGGGGCGGGAACCTAGGAAGACCCAGTACTTC. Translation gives CASSLALGREPRKTQYF. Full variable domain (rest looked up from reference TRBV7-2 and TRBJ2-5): GAGVSQSPSNKVTEKGKDVELRCDPISGHTALYWYRQSLGQGLEFLIYFQGNSAPDKSGLPSDRFSAERTGGSVSTLTIQRTQQEDSAVYLCASSLALGREPRKTQYFGPGTRLLVL.

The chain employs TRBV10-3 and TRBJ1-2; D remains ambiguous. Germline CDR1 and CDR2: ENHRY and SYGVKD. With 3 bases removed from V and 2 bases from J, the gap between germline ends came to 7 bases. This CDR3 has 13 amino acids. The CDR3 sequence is CAISDGTNYGYTF. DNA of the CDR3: TGTGCCATCAGTGATGGTACAAACTATGGCTACACCTTC.

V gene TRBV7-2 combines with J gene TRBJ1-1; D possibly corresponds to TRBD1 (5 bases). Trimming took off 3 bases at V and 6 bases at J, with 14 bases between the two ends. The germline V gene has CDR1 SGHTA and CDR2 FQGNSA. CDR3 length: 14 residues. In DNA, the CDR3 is TGTGCCAGCAGCTTCCAGGGAAGGGTCGCTGAAGCTTTCTTT. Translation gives CASSFQGRVAEAFF. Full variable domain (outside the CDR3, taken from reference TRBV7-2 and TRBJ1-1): GAGVSQSPSNKVTEKGKDVELRCDPISGHTALYWYRQSLGQGLEFLIYFQGNSAPDKSGLPSDRFSAERTGGSVSTLTIQRTQQEDSAVYLCASSFQGRVAEAFFGQGTRLTVV.

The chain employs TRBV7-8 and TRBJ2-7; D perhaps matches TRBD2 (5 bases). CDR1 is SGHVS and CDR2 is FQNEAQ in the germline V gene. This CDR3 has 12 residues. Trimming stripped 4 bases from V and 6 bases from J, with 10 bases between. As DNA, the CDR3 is TGTGCCAGCAGCTCTTCGAGGGTCGAGCAGTACTTC. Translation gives CASSSSRVEQYF.

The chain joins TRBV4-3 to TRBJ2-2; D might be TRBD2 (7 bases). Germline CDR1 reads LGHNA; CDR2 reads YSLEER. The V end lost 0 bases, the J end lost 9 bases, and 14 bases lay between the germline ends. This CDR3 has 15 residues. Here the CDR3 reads CASSQDFRGAWELFF. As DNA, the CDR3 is TGCGCCAGCAGCCAAGATTTCCGGGGGGCTTGGGAGCTGTTTTTT.

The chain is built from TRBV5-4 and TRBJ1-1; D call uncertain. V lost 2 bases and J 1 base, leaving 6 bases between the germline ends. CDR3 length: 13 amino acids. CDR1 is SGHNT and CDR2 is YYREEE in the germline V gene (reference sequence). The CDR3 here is CASSFNRNTEAFF. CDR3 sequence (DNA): TGTGCCAGCAGCTTCAACAGGAACACTGAAGCTTTCTTT.

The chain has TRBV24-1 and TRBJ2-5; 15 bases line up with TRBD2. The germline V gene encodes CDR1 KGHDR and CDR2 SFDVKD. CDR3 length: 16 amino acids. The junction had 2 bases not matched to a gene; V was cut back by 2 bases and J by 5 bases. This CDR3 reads CATSDSGTSGGETQYF. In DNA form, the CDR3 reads TGTGCCACCAGTGATTCGGGGACTAGCGGGGGGGAGACCCAGTACTTC.

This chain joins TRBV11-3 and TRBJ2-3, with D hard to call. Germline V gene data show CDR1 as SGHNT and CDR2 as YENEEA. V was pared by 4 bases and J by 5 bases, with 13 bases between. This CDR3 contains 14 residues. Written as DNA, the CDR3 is TGTGCCAGCAGCTCTCAATTCCACGGAGATACGCAGTATTTT. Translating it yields CASSSQFHGDTQYF.

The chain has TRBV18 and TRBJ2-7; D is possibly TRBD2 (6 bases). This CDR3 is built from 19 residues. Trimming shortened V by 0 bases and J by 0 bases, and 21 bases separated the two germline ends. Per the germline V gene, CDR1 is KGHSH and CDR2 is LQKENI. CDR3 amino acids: CASSPPGRVSSRDSYEQYF. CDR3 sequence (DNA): TGTGCCAGCTCACCACCGGGCAGGGTGTCTTCGCGGGACTCCTACGAGCAGTACTTC.